The next 24 T cell receptor beta chains were all read from a single sample in a study of T-cell reconstitution after alpha-beta-depleted transplantation in children. It was with unique molecular identifiers that the TCRbeta library was prepared. TCRdb ran MiXCR on the PCR reads and lists one entry per CDR3 protein. The top ten hold around 24% of the sample, which has roughly 300,000 distinct CDR3 sequences, 11% seen once. The material sequenced was peripheral blood, taken 180 days after TCRalphabeta/CD19-depleted stem cell transplant. Receptors originate from a male patient between 2 and 9 years old who had a stem cell transplant for chronic granulomatous disease, so the T cells may come from the graft donor.

At least ten counts were recorded for this clonotype. The chain employs TRBV28 and TRBJ2-3, with TRBD2 matching 7 bases. The germline V gene has CDR1 MDHEN and CDR2 SYDVKM. The CDR3 is 14 amino acids. Trimming removed 7 bases from V and 4 bases from J; junction bases left unmatched: 8. CDR3 bases: TGTGCCAGCACAGCGGGACCGAGGGCAGATACGCAGTATTTT. Protein: CASTAGPRADTQYF. The variable domain in full, with the rest retrieved from reference TRBV28 and TRBJ2-3, is DVKVTQSSRYLVKRTGEKVFLECVQDMDHENMFWYRQDPGLGLRLIYFSYDVKMKEKGDIPEGYSVSREKKERFSLILESASTNQTSMYLCASTAGPRADTQYFGPGTRLTVL.

This clonotype has ten or more counts. The chain has TRBV20-1 and TRBJ2-1; 11 nucleotides align to TRBD2. Trimming removed 5 bases from V and 4 bases from J; junction bases left unmatched: 7. The V gene's germline CDR1 is DFQATT and CDR2 SNEGSKA (reference sequence). CDR3 size: 15 residues. The CDR3 sequence: CSAEGTSGSYNEQFF. The CDR3 DNA is TGCAGTGCTGAGGGTACTAGCGGGAGTTACAATGAGCAGTTCTTC.

This clonotype was observed at least ten times. The chain employs TRBV27 and TRBJ2-1; 8 positions agree with TRBD2. This CDR3 is built from 15 residues. Trimming cost V 2 bases and J 3 bases; bases outside gene matches: 3. The germline CDR1 and CDR2 sequences are MNHEY and SMNVEV (reference sequence). The CDR3 region has the DNA TGTGCCAGCAGTTTAGGGGCGGGAGGCTACAATGAGCAGTTCTTC. Translated: CASSLGAGGYNEQFF.

This clonotype was recorded at least ten times. The genes are TRBV10-3 and TRBJ2-3, with D uncertain. V was clipped by 9 bases and J by 0 bases, with 4 bases between them. This CDR3 region has 11 residues. CDR1 is ENHRY and CDR2 is SYGVKD in the germline V gene. Here the CDR3 reads CAIASTDTQYF. Written as DNA, the CDR3 is TGTGCCATTGCAAGCACAGATACGCAGTATTTT.

The sample holds many counts of this clonotype. The CDR3 DNA sequence: TGTGCCAGCAGTTACTCGATTCGGAGGGAGCAGTACTTC. Its translation is CASSYSIRREQYF. The chain employs TRBV6-5 and TRBJ2-7, with D perhaps TRBD2 (5 bases). Germline V gene sequence: CDR1 MNHEY, CDR2 SVGAGI. CDR3 length: 13 residues. The ends were cut back, 0 bases at V and 7 bases at J, with 10 bases in the middle.

This clonotype was counted many times. The genes are TRBV28 and TRBJ2-4; 16 bases map to TRBD2. V lost 4 bases and J lost 0; bases outside the gene matches: 3. The CDR3 totals 18 residues. CDR1 and CDR2 (germline): MDHEN, SYDVKM. CDR3 region: CASSSGTSGRVAKNIQYF. CDR3 nucleotides: TGTGCCAGCAGTTCGGGGACTAGCGGGAGGGTAGCCAAAAACATTCAGTACTTC. The full variable domain, its missing parts supplied by reference TRBV28 and TRBJ2-4, is DVKVTQSSRYLVKRTGEKVFLECVQDMDHENMFWYRQDPGLGLRLIYFSYDVKMKEKGDIPEGYSVSREKKERFSLILESASTNQTSMYLCASSSGTSGRVAKNIQYFGAGTRLSVL.

This clonotype was seen at least ten times. This chain joins TRBV9 and TRBJ1-3, with D hard to call. The V and J ends lost 0 bases and 0 bases respectively, with 7 bases between them. Germline CDR1 reads SGDLS; CDR2 reads YYNGEE. This CDR3 is built from 15 residues. This CDR3 reads CASSVDGNSGNTIYF. CDR3 coding DNA: TGTGCCAGCAGCGTAGACGGCAACTCTGGAAACACCATATATTTT.

The table lists this clonotype with a count of one. Since a much larger clone is just one base distant, this may be a read error. V usage is TRBV29-1 and J usage is TRBJ2-5, with D possibly matching TRBD2 (5 bases). Germline CDR1 is SQVTM and CDR2 is ANQGSEA. CDR3 length: 13 amino acids. CDR3 amino acids: CSFFRDTQEIQYF. For the CDR3, the DNA is TGCAGCTTTTTTCGGGATACTCAAGAGATCCAGTACTTC.

This clonotype showed up many times. This chain uses TRBV7-9 with TRBJ2-7; TRBD2 matches at 16 bases. The germline V gene has CDR1 SEHNR and CDR2 FQNEAQ (reference sequence). The CDR3 has 17 residues. J lost 0 bases, V lost 6 bases, and 5 bases had no gene match. In nucleotides, the CDR3 is TGTGCCAGCAGTCGGGGACTAGCGGGAGGGAGCTCCTACGAGCAGTACTTC. Translated, it gives CASSRGLAGGSSYEQYF.

This clonotype was observed at least ten times. The J gene is TRBJ2-5, the V gene TRBV15; D is unresolved. V shed 3 bases and J shed 1 base, with 9 bases lying between them. Germline CDR1 reads LNHNV; CDR2 reads YYDKDF (reference sequence). CDR3 length equals 14 residues. The CDR3 sequence: CATSSSRSQETQYF. CDR3 DNA sequence: TGTGCCACCAGCAGTTCGCGGAGCCAAGAGACCCAGTACTTC.

About this clonotype: A much more abundant neighbour one base away suggests this may be a read error. This chain links TRBV29-1 with TRBJ1-2, with 9 bases that match TRBD1. The length of the CDR3 is 14 residues. Per germline, CDR1 SQVTM and CDR2 ANQGSEA. In nucleotides, the CDR3 is TGCAGCATTGAAACGACAGGGGGGCCCTATGGCTACACCTTC. This gives the protein CSIETTGGPYGYTF.

This clonotype was counted at least ten times. This chain uses TRBV5-1 with TRBJ2-3, with TRBD2 matching over 12 bases. Germline CDR1 SGHRS, CDR2 YFSETQ. V gave up 0 bases and J gave up 4 bases; unmatched junction bases: 6. CDR3 length equals 17 residues. CDR3 region: CASSLGLAGAGADTQYF. DNA for the CDR3: TGCGCCAGCAGCTTGGGACTAGCGGGAGCTGGCGCAGATACGCAGTATTTT.

This clonotype has ten or more counts. The V call is TRBV4-2, the J call TRBJ2-2; 16 nucleotides match TRBD2. The CDR3 covers 16 residues. The germline V gene encodes CDR1 LGHNA and CDR2 YNFKEQ. V lost 4 bases and J lost 7; bases outside the gene matches: 3. The DNA of the CDR3 is TGTGCCAGCAGCCCGGGACTAGCGGGAGGGGGCGGGGAGCTGTTTTTT. This encodes CASSPGLAGGGGELFF.

Many counts were recorded for this clonotype. The chain joins TRBV5-6 to TRBJ2-7, with TRBD1 matching 10 bases. The CDR3 consists of 15 residues. Germline V gives CDR1 SGHDT, CDR2 YYEEEE. J gave up 3 bases and V 4 bases, and 7 bases lay outside the gene matches. CDR3 sequence: CASSVPGQGIYEQYF. As DNA, the CDR3 is TGTGCCAGCAGCGTACCGGGACAGGGGATCTACGAGCAGTACTTC. Full variable domain (missing parts from reference TRBV5-6 and TRBJ2-7): DAGVTQSPTHLIKTRGQQVTLRCSPKSGHDTVSWYQQALGQGPQFIFQYYEEEERQRGNFPDRFSGHQFPNYSSELNVNALLLGDSALYLCASSVPGQGIYEQYFGPGTRLTVT.

This clonotype was detected ten times or more. The junction departs from the called germline gene at one end, perhaps through a read error. This chain joins TRBV29-1 and TRBJ2-3; the D gene could be TRBD1 or TRBD2 (5 bases each). The CDR3 is 16 amino acids. Germline lookup yields CDR1 SQVTM and CDR2 ANQGSEA. DNA for the CDR3: TGCAGCGTCGAAGGGGACCGGGACCTTCCGTGGGGTACGCAGTATTTT. Amino acids: CSVEGDRDLPWGTQYF.

This clonotype has a count of ten or more. The chain uses TRBV11-2 and TRBJ2-7, with 7 bases matching TRBD1. V lost 5 bases and J lost 7; bases outside the gene matches: 17. The germline V gene encodes CDR1 SGHAT and CDR2 FQNNGV. This CDR3 spans 16 amino acids. CDR3 protein: CASSLSPGQLLGEQYF. Written as DNA, the CDR3 is TGTGCCAGCAGCCTCTCACCGGGACAGCTTTTAGGAGAGCAGTACTTC.

In the case of this clonotype: A much larger clone sits a single nucleotide away, making a read error possible. The gene calls are TRBV7-2 and TRBJ1-2; tentatively, D is TRBD1 (5 bases). This CDR3 has 13 amino acids. Germline V gene data show CDR1 as SGHTA and CDR2 as FQGNSA. CDR3 bases: TGTGCCAGCAGTTGGGACGATGGGTCCGGCTCCACCTTC. It specifies CASSWDDGSGSTF.

Many counts were recorded for this clonotype. V and J are TRBV27 and TRBJ1-6; no clear D. This CDR3 is built from 15 residues. Trimming shortened V by 6 bases and J by 10 bases, and 19 bases separated the two germline ends. In germline, CDR1 is MNHEY, CDR2 SMNVEV (reference sequence). CDR3 residues: CASRLNGGVRSPLHF. CDR3 coding DNA: TGTGCCAGCAGACTAAATGGCGGGGTACGATCACCCCTCCACTTT.

The sample holds a few counts of this clonotype. The chain joins TRBV18 to TRBJ1-3; 7 nucleotides agree with TRBD1. This CDR3 is 16 amino acids long. Looked up from germline, CDR1 is KGHSH and CDR2 is LQKENI. Trimming removed 2 bases from V and 0 bases from J; junction bases left unmatched: 4. CDR3 region: CASSPGQVISGNTIYF. CDR3 in DNA: TGTGCCAGCTCACCAGGACAGGTCATCTCTGGAAACACCATATATTTT.

This chain connects TRBV15 to TRBJ2-7; the match to TRBD2 covers 7 bases. Germline CDR1 reads LNHNV; CDR2 reads YYDKDF (reference sequence). J lost 5 bases, V lost 5 bases, and 18 bases had no gene match. CDR3 length equals 17 residues. CDR3 sequence (DNA): TGTGCCACCAGCTCACGAGGCGGGAGCCGCCGATTGGACGAGCAGTACTTC. Its protein product is CATSSRGGSRRLDEQYF.

This clonotype was counted ten times or more. CDR3 sequence: CSARVAASYNEQFF. The DNA of the CDR3 is TGCAGTGCTAGGGTAGCGGCTTCCTACAATGAGCAGTTCTTC. The chain employs TRBV20-1 and TRBJ2-1, with D perhaps matching TRBD2 (6 bases). The CDR3 is 14 amino acids. V was cut by 3 bases and J by 1 base, with 10 bases left in between. Looked up from germline, CDR1 is DFQATT and CDR2 is SNEGSKA (reference sequence).

This clonotype was picked up many times. The genes are TRBV12-3 or TRBV12-4 and TRBJ2-1, with D maybe TRBD2 (5 bases). Trimming took off 7 bases at V and 7 bases at J, with 20 bases between the two ends. CDR3 length: 15 amino acids. CDR3 coding DNA: TGTGCCAGCACTCCTTCTGGGGAGTTTGATAATGAGCAGTTCTTC. Translation gives CASTPSGEFDNEQFF.

For this clonotype: A much larger clonotype is one base distant, so this may be a read error. The chain combines TRBV27 with TRBJ2-1; the D gene is possibly TRBD2 (5 bases). There are 16 residues in the CDR3. CDR1 is MNHEY and CDR2 is SMNVEV in the germline V gene (reference sequence). DNA of the CDR3: TGTGTCAGCAGTTTATCGGCTAGCAGGTCTTACAATGAGCAGTTCTTC. It codes for CVSSLSASRSYNEQFF.

There are a few counts of this clonotype. In DNA form, the CDR3 reads TGTGCCAGCAGCTTAAGACCCGACTCCTATAATTCACCCCTCCACTTT. It translates to CASSLRPDSYNSPLHF. The V and J genes are TRBV7-9 and TRBJ1-6; D not certain. The CDR3 extends over 16 amino acids. Trimming removed 2 bases from V and 0 bases from J, with 8 bases in between. The germline CDR1 and CDR2 sequences are SEHNR and FQNEAQ (reference sequence).